The 18 T cell receptor beta chains below come from one sample, sequenced in a study of tumour-infiltrating T cells in Burkitt lymphoma. Libraries were prepared by immunoSEQ multiplex PCR; TCRdb keeps only in-frame clonotypes and omits some of them. The table shows roughly 710 clones, with approximately 16% occurring only once. The sample comprised tumor tissue. These receptors were obtained from a human donor with Burkitt lymphoma.

Details on this clone: Other DNA sequences in this sample translate to the same CDR3. CDR3 protein: CASDSGNTIYF. The CDR3 bases are TGCGCTAGTGATTCTGGAAACACCATATATTTT. This rearrangement joins TRBV4-1 to TRBJ1-3; D gene ambiguous. The CDR3 length is 11 residues. The germline V gene has CDR1 MGHRA and CDR2 YSYEKL.

This clone was counted between two and nine times. The chain uses TRBV2 and TRBJ2-7, with D possibly matching TRBD2 (5 bases). Germline V gene sequence: CDR1 SNHLY, CDR2 FYNNEI. V was pared by 6 bases and J by 2 bases, with 20 bases between. This CDR3 has 16 residues. The CDR3 bases are TGTGCCAGCAGCCCACCGGGAAAAACTCTAACCTACGAGCAGTACTTC. This codes for CASSPPGKTLTYEQYF.

This clone was seen a few times. The rearrangement joins TRBV11-2 to TRBJ2-3, with D unclear. The germline gives CDR1 SGHAT, CDR2 FQNNGV. V lost 5 bases to trimming and J lost 3 bases, with 12 bases between them. The length of the CDR3 is 14 residues. CDR3 in DNA: TGTGCCAGCAGCAGACAAGGCGAGACAGATACGCAGTATTTT. Translation: CASSRQGETDTQYF.

The rearrangement links TRBV6-5 to TRBJ2-7; TRBD2 is a possible D gene (5 bases). V lost 1 base to trimming and J lost 5 bases, with 12 bases between them. Germline V gene data show CDR1 as MNHEY and CDR2 as SVGAGI. This CDR3 comprises 14 residues. The CDR3 region has the DNA TGTGCCAGCAGTTACTACGGGGATTTCAACGAGCAGTACTTC. Translated: CASSYYGDFNEQYF.

The V call is TRBV5-1, the J call TRBJ1-4; D may be TRBD1 (5 bases). The V gene lost 1 base and the J gene lost 14 bases, with 12 bases spanning the gap. This CDR3 is built from 12 residues. Germline lookup yields CDR1 SGHRS and CDR2 YFSETQ. This chain's CDR3 is CASSLSGTALFF. CDR3 nucleotides: TGCGCCAGCAGCTTGTCCGGGACGGCCCTGTTTTTT. The whole variable domain, remainder taken from reference TRBV5-1 and TRBJ1-4, is KAGVTQTPRYLIKTRGQQVTLSCSPISGHRSVSWYQQTPGQGLQFLFEYFSETQRNKGNFPGRFSGRQFSNSRSEMNVSTLELGDSALYLCASSLSGTALFFGSGTQLSVL.

This clone is classed as large. The CDR3 region has the DNA TGTGCCAGCAGCTTAGGGGGGGACAGGGGGACCTACGAGCAGTACTTC. Translating it yields CASSLGGDRGTYEQYF. V is TRBV7-6 and J is TRBJ2-7; 11 nucleotides line up with TRBD1. Trimming took 1 base from V and 2 from J; bases not matched to a gene: 4. Germline CDR1 reads SGHVS; CDR2 reads FNYEAQ. The CDR3 sequence is 16 residues long.

The sample holds a few counts of this clone. The chain recombines TRBV6-6 with TRBJ2-7; 11 positions agree with TRBD1. The length of the CDR3 is 15 residues. V dropped 4 bases and J dropped 5; count of bases not matched to a gene: 7. CDR1 is MNHNY and CDR2 is SVGAGI in the germline V gene (reference sequence). In DNA form, the CDR3 reads TGTGCCAGCAGTTCTAACGGACAGGGGGCGGACGAGCAGTACTTC. It codes for CASSSNGQGADEQYF.

Only one count was recorded for this clone. The chain joins TRBV28 to TRBJ2-1; the D gene is possibly TRBD2 (7 bases). V was clipped by 5 bases and J by 5 bases, with 16 bases between them. This CDR3 contains 15 residues. CDR1 is MDHEN and CDR2 is SYDVKM in the germline V gene. The DNA for the CDR3 is TGTGCCAGCAGTCCCATACGGGGGGCGCACAATGAGCAGTTCTTC. Encoded protein: CASSPIRGAHNEQFF.

This sequence joins TRBV7-9 and TRBJ2-6, with TRBD2 matching over 8 bases. CDR3 length equals 14 residues. With V trimmed by 4 bases and J by 15 bases, 11 bases remained unmatched. Germline CDR1 SEHNR, CDR2 FQNEAQ (reference sequence). The CDR3: CASSSPGGIPDLTF. The CDR3 DNA reads TGTGCCAGCAGCTCCCCGGGGGGGATACCCGACCTGACTTTC.

This clone was counted between two and nine times. This rearrangement joins TRBV4-1 to TRBJ1-2, with D uncertain. Trimming cost V 0 bases and J 3 bases, with 8 bases left between them. This CDR3 is built from 14 residues. The V gene's germline CDR1 is MGHRA and CDR2 YSYEKL. The CDR3, as DNA: TGCGCCAGCAGCCAAGATCCCGGGTACTATGGCTACACCTTC. It is translated as CASSQDPGYYGYTF.

This clone appeared a few times. The chain is built from TRBV5-4 and TRBJ2-5; D not certain. V was shortened by 2 bases and J by 1 base, with 3 bases between the two germline ends. CDR3 size: 12 residues. Germline CDR1 SGHNT, CDR2 YYREEE (reference sequence). In DNA, the CDR3 is TGTGCCAGCAGCTTAGCCCAAGAGACCCAGTACTTC. This gives the protein CASSLAQETQYF.

The rearrangement joins TRBV19 to TRBJ2-5; D is unresolved. CDR1 and CDR2 (germline): LNHDA, SQIVND (reference sequence). V lost 11 bases to trimming and J lost 2 bases, with 18 bases between them. This CDR3 has 14 residues. The CDR3 loop is CASSPRNPQETQYF. CDR3 DNA sequence: TGTGCCTCCTCCCCCCGGAACCCGCAAGAGACCCAGTACTTC.

The chain links TRBV2 to TRBJ2-5; a possible D gene is TRBD2 (5 bases). The germline V gene encodes CDR1 SNHLY and CDR2 FYNNEI. The CDR3 is 14 residues long. V was pared by 7 bases and J by 1 base, with 13 bases between. In DNA, the CDR3 is TGTGCCAGCATACCGGACGGAGGCCAAGAGACCCAGTACTTC. Translating gives CASIPDGGQETQYF. The whole variable domain, remainder taken from reference TRBV2 and TRBJ2-5, is EPEVTQTPSHQVTQMGQEVILRCVPISNHLYFYWYRQILGQKVEFLVSFYNNEISEKSEIFDDQFSVERPDGSNFTLKIRSTKLEDSAMYFCASIPDGGQETQYFGPGTRLLVL.

This clone was seen a few times. The chain joins TRBV6-5 to TRBJ1-2; 8 nucleotides agree with TRBD1. The junction had 3 bases not matched to a gene; V was cut back by 6 bases and J by 0 bases. The CDR3 covers 14 residues. In germline, CDR1 is MNHEY, CDR2 SVGAGI. CDR3 sequence (DNA): TGTGCCAGCAGCCGGGACAGGACTAACTATGGCTACACCTTC. Its translation is CASSRDRTNYGYTF.

This clone was recorded a few times. The rearrangement links TRBV27 to TRBJ2-7; TRBD2 is a possible D gene (7 bases). The germline V gene has CDR1 MNHEY and CDR2 SMNVEV (reference sequence). V dropped 1 base and J dropped 5 bases, with 15 bases sitting between them. The CDR3 has 15 residues. The CDR3 DNA follows: TGTGCCAGCAGTTTATGGGCGGGGGCGCGGGACGAGCAGTACTTC. Residues: CASSLWAGARDEQYF.

V usage is TRBV4-2 and J usage is TRBJ1-1; a possible D gene is TRBD1 (5 bases). V was pared by 0 bases and J by 6 bases, with 17 bases between. CDR3 size: 16 residues. Germline assignment: CDR1 LGHNA and CDR2 YNFKEQ. The CDR3 protein is CASSQEVAGGWAEAFF. Here the CDR3 DNA reads TGTGCCAGCAGCCAAGAGGTGGCCGGGGGTTGGGCTGAAGCTTTCTTT.

The rearrangement uses TRBV5-6 and TRBJ2-3, with 10 bases identical to TRBD2. Germline assignment: CDR1 SGHDT and CDR2 YYEEEE. V lost 2 bases, J lost 3 bases, and 0 bases stayed unmatched. This CDR3 comprises 14 residues. In DNA form, the CDR3 reads TGTGCCAGCAGCTTAGCGGGGGGGACAGATACGCAGTATTTT. It specifies CASSLAGGTDTQYF. Supplemented by reference TRBV5-6 and TRBJ2-3, the full variable domain reads DAGVTQSPTHLIKTRGQQVTLRCSPKSGHDTVSWYQQALGQGPQFIFQYYEEEERQRGNFPDRFSGHQFPNYSSELNVNALLLGDSALYLCASSLAGGTDTQYFGPGTRLTVL.

This clone rates as large. The chain uses TRBV4-1 and TRBJ1-6; 8 bases agree with TRBD1. V lost 3 bases to trimming and J lost 8 bases; unmatched junction nucleotides: 18. Germline V lookup: CDR1 MGHRA, CDR2 YSYEKL. CDR3 size: 19 residues. In nucleotides, the CDR3 is TGCGCCAGCAGCCAGGATGACAGGGGAGACTTAACCCGGTATTCACCCCTCCACTTT. It specifies CASSQDDRGDLTRYSPLHF.